This T cell receptor (beta chain) was identified during a study of CXCR3-negative and CXCR3-positive naive CD8 T cells. Study in general: Libraries each contributed about 1.5 +/- 0.3 million TRB reads, for roughly 140 million in total. Study-level findings and limits: Researchers report that CXCR3-positive naive cells carry more hydrophobic TRB CDR3s than CXCR3-negative naive cells. CXCR3-negative and CXCR3-positive naive cells shared comparable TRBV-TRBJ usage, but memory cells did not.

300,000 to 350,000 cells per CD8+ T cell subset were flow-sorted in triplicate. Naive CD8+ T cells were CD45RO-CCR7+CD27+CD95-. It was by 5' RACE with UMI labels that the TRB cDNA libraries were prepared. With the 5' RACE reads reprocessed, TCRdb shows one record per CDR3 protein and no DNA. This repertoire includes some 68,000 distinct CDR3 sequences. About this clonotype itself: Antigen specificity is unknown.

This receptor was identified in a human donor in good health. Some clones in this sample may be carry-over from other donors' samples. Material for sequencing was naive CXCR3+ CD8+ T cells from blood. Subset reported: CD45RO-CCR7+CD27+CD95- naive CD8+ T cells expressing CXCR3 (TNR3+).

Here the CDR3 reads CSAPDRGSSYEQYF. This chain connects TRBV20-1 to TRBJ2-7; TCRdb indicates TRBD1, and absent DNA this call remains unverified. Germline CDR1 reads DFQATT; CDR2 reads SNEGSKA (reference sequence). This CDR3 has 14 amino acids.